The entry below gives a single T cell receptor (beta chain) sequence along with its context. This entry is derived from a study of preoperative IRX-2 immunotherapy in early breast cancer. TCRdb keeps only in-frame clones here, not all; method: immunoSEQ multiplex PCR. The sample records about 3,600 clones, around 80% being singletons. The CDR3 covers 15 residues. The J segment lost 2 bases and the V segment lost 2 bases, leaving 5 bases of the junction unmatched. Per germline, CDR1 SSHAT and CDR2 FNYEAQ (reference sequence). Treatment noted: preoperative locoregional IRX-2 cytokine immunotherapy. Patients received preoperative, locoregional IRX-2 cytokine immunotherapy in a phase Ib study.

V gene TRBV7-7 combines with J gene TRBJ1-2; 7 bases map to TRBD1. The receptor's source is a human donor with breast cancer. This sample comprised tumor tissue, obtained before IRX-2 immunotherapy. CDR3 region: CASSLSNRGNYGYTF. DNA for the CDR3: TGTGCCAGCAGCTTATCAAACAGGGGAAACTATGGCTACACCTTC.